This TCR beta chain was documented in a study of cytomegalovirus exposure and HLA in healthy donors. Study results and caveats: Researchers left out some V segments, among them TRBV6-2 and TRBV6-3, as indistinguishable. What a later analysis reportedly showed was that an Asian-associated ancestry cluster had fewer N-insertions than the approximately 700-donor mean. Cytomegalovirus association was listed for about 160 TCR beta chains.

Donors in the study were healthy people who gave bone marrow. This clone appeared a few times. As yet, its antigen is unknown. In the PCR, 60 Vbeta and 13 Jbeta primers were used. Clones were sequenced by immunoSEQ multiplex PCR, and TCRdb holds only the in-frame ones, with some missing. The sample contains about 160,000 clones, around three quarters of which appear only once. The V gene end was trimmed by 0 bases and the J gene end by 5 bases; junction bases not matched to a gene: 8. Germline loops: CDR1 SGDLS, CDR2 YYNGEE. CDR3 length: 16 residues. This TCR was recovered from a man aged 50 or older in good health and CMV-seropositive. This chain joins TRBV9 and TRBJ2-3, with 8 bases that match TRBD2. The sample was PBMCs. The chain's CDR3 is CASSVVTAGGVDTQYF. The CDR3 nucleotides read TGTGCCAGCAGCGTAGTCACGGCGGGGGGTGTAGATACGCAGTATTTT. The full variable domain, in which reference TRBV9 and TRBJ2-3 provide the parts outside the CDR3, is DSGVTQTPKHLITATGQRVTLRCSPRSGDLSVYWYQQSLDQGLQFLIQYYNGEERAKGNILERFSAQQFPDLHSELNLSSLELGDSALYFCASSVVTAGGVDTQYFGPGTRLTVL.